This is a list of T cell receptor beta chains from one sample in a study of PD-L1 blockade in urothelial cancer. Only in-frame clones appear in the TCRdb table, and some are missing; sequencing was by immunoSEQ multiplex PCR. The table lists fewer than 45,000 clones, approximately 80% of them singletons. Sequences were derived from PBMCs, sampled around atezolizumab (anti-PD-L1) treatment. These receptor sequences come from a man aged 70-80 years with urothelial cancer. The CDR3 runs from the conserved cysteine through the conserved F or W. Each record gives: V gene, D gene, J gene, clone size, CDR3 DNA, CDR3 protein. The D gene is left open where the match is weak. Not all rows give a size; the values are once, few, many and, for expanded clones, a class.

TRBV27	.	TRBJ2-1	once	TGTGCCAGCAGTTTGCAGGGGTTGTTCGATGAGCAGTTCTTC	CASSLQGLFDEQFF
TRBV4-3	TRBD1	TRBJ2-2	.	TGCGCCAGCAGCCAAGAACTCGTCGACAGGGGGCAAGGCGGGGAGCTGTTTTTT	CASSQELVDRGQGGELFF
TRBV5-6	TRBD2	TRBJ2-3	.	TGTGCCAGCAGCCTGAGGTCCACTAGCGGGAGTAGGTCGACGCAGTATTTT	CASSLRSTSGSRSTQYF
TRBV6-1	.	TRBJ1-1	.	TGTGCCAGCAGTGAAGTGGCAGGCCTAATGAACACTGAAGCTTTCTTT	CASSEVAGLMNTEAFF
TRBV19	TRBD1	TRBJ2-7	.	TGTGCCAGTAGTCCCGGGACAGGGGGCCCGTTACCCTCAGAGCAGTACTTC	CASSPGTGGPLPSEQYF
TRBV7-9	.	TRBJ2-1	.	TGTGCCAGCACCCCGATGGGGGCCCCCGACAATGAGCAGTTCTTC	CASTPMGAPDNEQFF
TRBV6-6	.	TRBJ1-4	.	TGTGCCAGCAGGACCGACGGGACTCCTAATGAAAAACTGTTTTTT	CASRTDGTPNEKLFF
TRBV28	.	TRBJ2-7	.	TGTGCCAGCCGAGGACAGTACGAGCAGTACTTC	CASRGQYEQYF
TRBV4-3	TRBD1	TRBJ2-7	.	TGCGCCAGCAGCCAAGATAGGGACAGGATCTACGAGCAGTACTTC	CASSQDRDRIYEQYF
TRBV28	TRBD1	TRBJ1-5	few	TGTGCCAGCAGTACAGGGGGAGGTCAGCCCCAGCATTTT	CASSTGGGQPQHF
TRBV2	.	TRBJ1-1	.	TGTGCCAGCAGCCTTAGGGGTCATGACACTGAAGCTTTCTTT	CASSLRGHDTEAFF
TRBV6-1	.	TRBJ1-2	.	TGTGCCAGCAGTTCAGACGGGGACTATGGCTACACCTTC	CASSSDGDYGYTF
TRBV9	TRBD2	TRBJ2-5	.	TGTGCTTCGAGCCCTAGCGGGGTAGGGGAGACCCAGTACTTC	CASSPSGVGETQYF
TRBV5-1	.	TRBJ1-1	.	TGCGCCAGCACGGCAGCGAGGGACACTGAAGCTTTCTTT	CASTAARDTEAFF
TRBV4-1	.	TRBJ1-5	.	TGCGCCAGCAGCCAAGATAGTGCCAGCAATCAGCCCCAGCATTTT	CASSQDSASNQPQHF
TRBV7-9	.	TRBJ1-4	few	TGTGCCAGCAGCTTAGGAGGAGCTAATGAAAAACTGTTTTTT	CASSLGGANEKLFF
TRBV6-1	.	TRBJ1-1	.	TGTGCCAGCAGGAGGGGGTCGAACACTGAAGCTTTCTTT	CASRRGSNTEAFF
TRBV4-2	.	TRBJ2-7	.	TGTGCCAGCAGCCCTCTACGGAGGACCCCCGCCCACGAGCAGTACTTC	CASSPLRRTPAHEQYF
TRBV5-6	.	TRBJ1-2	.	TGTGCCAGCAGCCCCGGACTGGCGGGCTACACCTTC	CASSPGLAGYTF
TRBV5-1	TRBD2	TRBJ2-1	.	TGCGCCAGCAGCTTGGAGGCTAGCGGGAGCTATGAGCAGTTCTTC	CASSLEASGSYEQFF
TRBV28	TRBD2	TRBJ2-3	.	TGTGCCAGCAGTGATAGCGGGAGGGTTAAAGATACGCAGTATTTT	CASSDSGRVKDTQYF
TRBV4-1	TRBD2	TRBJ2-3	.	TGCGCCAGCAGCCAAGGACGCTCTAGCGGGAGGAGGATGACAGATACGCAGTATTTT	CASSQGRSSGRRMTDTQYF
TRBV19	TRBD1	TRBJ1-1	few	TGTGCCAGTAGTGCCCGAGCAAACCGGGACAGGGGGAACACTGAAGCTTTCTTT	CASSARANRDRGNTEAFF
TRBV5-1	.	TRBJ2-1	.	TGCGCCAGCAGCTTGGAAGGGACATACTCCTACAATGAGCAGTTCTTC	CASSLEGTYSYNEQFF
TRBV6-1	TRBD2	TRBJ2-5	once	TGTGCCCTGGGGGGACTAGCGGGGGTTGAGACCCAGTACTTC	CALGGLAGVETQYF
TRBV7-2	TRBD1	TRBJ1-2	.	TGTGCCAGCAGCTTAGCTAGGACAGGTTTCTATGGCTACACCTTC	CASSLARTGFYGYTF
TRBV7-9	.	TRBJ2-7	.	TGTGCCAGCAGCGAATCCAGGGGTGACGAGCAGTACTTC	CASSESRGDEQYF